This T cell receptor beta chain was observed in a study of identical twins. From the 5' RACE reads, TCRdb called clonotypes with MiXCR, one entry per CDR3 protein. Among roughly 690,000 distinct CDR3 sequences listed, 20% to 25% were seen once. The germline CDR1 and CDR2 sequences are SGDLS and YYNGEE. The ends were cut back, 4 bases at V and 7 bases at J, with 10 bases in the middle. This CDR3 is built from 12 residues. The data also belong to a second study, concerning T cells expressing NK-cell markers.

Sample: PBMCs. The rearrangement joins TRBV9 to TRBJ2-3; no firm D call. The receptor was derived from a woman aged 18 to 35 in good health. The CDR3 nucleotides read TGTGCCAGCAGCCCCGAGTGGAATACGCAGTATTTT. Amino acids: CASSPEWNTQYF.